The clone carrying this TCR beta chain was detected a few times. What it binds is unknown. Amplification used 52 TRBV primers and 13 TRBJ primers. Assay used: immunoSEQ multiplex PCR; TCRdb lists only in-frame clones, some missing. The data show over 9,000 clones, 84% seen once. The CDR3 runs 12 residues. V shed 3 bases and J shed 5 bases, with 8 bases lying between them. The V gene's germline CDR1 is MDHEN and CDR2 SYDVKM. Autoimmunity was present in every CD3G-deficient patient, worse in two. At testing, patients were 2 to 39 years old, with reduced naive and increased memory T-cell proportions. This record belongs to a study of regulatory T cells. Study findings and constraints: Patient CD8+ T cells trended toward lower Shannon entropy than controls. In patients, unique TRB V-J pairs were restricted and V/J usage skewed, especially in Tregs.

Sequenced material: CD8+ T cells sorted from blood. This sequence originates from a person in their late teens or twenties with CD3G deficiency. The chain couples TRBV28 to TRBJ2-7, with D unclear. CDR3: CASSLYRDEQYF. The CDR3 DNA sequence: TGTGCCAGCAGTTTGTACCGCGACGAGCAGTACTTC.